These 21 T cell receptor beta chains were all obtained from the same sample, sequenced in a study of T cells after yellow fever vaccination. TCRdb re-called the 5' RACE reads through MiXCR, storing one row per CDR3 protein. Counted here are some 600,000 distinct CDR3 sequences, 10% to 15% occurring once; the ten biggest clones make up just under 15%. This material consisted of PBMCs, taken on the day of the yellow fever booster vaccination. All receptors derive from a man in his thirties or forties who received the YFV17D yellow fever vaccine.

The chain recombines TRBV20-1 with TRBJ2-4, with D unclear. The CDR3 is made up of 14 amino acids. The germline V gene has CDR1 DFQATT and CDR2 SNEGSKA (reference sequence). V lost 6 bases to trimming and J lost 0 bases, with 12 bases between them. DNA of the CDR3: TGCAGTGCCGACGGTGAAGTAGCCAAAAACATTCAGTACTTC. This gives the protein CSADGEVAKNIQYF.

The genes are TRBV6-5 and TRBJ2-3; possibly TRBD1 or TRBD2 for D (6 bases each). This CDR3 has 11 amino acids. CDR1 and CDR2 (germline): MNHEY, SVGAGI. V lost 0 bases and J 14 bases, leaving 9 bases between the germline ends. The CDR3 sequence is CASSYSGGWYF. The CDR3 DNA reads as TGTGCCAGCAGTTACTCGGGGGGCTGGTATTTT.

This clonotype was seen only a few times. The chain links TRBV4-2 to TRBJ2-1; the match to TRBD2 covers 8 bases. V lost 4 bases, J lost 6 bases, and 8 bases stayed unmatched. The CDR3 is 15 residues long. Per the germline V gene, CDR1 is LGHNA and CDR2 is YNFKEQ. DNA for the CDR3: TGTGCCAGCAGCCCTCTAAGCGGGGGTTCCAATGAGCAGTTCTTC. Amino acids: CASSPLSGGSNEQFF.

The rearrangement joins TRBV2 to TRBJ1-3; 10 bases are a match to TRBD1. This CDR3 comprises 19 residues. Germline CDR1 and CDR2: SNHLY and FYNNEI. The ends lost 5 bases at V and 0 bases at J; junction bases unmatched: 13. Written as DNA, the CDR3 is TGTGCCAGCAGTCATCCCGGGACAGGGGCCCTCGGCTCTGGAAACACCATATATTTT. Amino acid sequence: CASSHPGTGALGSGNTIYF.

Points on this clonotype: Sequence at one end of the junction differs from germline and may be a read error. CDR3 in amino acids: CACSLRGGSEAFF. CDR3 bases: TGTGCCTGCAGCTTAAGGGGGGGGTCTGAAGCTTTCTTT. The chain has TRBV7-2 and TRBJ1-1; D possibly corresponds to TRBD1 (6 bases). Germline V lookup: CDR1 SGHTA, CDR2 FQGNSA. This CDR3 is 13 amino acids long.

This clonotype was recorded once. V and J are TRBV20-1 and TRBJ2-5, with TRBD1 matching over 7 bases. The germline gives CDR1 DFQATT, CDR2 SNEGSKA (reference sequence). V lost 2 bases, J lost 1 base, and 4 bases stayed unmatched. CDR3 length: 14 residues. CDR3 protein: CSARPRDSQETQYF. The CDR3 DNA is TGCAGTGCTAGACCCCGGGACAGCCAAGAGACCCAGTACTTC.

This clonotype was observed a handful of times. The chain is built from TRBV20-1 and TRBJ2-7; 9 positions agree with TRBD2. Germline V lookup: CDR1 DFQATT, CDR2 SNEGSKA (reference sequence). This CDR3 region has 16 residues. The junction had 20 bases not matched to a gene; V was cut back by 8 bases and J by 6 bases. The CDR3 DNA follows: TGCAGTCCGAGGGCGGGAGGGATCCCGCCCTTTTCCGAGCAGTACTTC. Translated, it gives CSPRAGGIPPFSEQYF.

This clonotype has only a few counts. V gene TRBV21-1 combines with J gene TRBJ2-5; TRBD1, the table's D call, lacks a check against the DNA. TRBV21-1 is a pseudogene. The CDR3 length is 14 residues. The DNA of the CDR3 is TGTGCCAGCAGGTCGAGGGGGGGTGGAGAGACCCAGTACTTC. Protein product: CASRSRGGGETQYF.

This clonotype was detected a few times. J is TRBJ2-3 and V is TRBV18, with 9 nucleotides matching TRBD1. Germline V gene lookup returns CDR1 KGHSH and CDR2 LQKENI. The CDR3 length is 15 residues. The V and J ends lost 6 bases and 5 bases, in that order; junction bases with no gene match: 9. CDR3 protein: CASSQRTGAEDTQYF. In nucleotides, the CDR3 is TGTGCCAGCTCCCAACGGACAGGGGCTGAAGATACGCAGTATTTT.

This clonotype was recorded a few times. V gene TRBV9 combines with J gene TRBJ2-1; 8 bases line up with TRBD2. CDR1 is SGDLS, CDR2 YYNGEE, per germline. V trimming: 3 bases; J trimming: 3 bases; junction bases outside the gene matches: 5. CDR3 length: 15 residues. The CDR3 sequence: CASSDSGRYYNEQFF. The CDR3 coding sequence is TGTGCCAGCAGCGACAGCGGGAGATACTACAATGAGCAGTTCTTC.

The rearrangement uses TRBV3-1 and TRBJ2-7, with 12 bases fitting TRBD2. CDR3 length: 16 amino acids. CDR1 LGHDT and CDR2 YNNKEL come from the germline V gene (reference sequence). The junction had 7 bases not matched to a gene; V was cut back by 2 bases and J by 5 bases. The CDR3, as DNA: TGTGCCAGCAGCCAACACAAACTAGCGGGAGGCGACGAGCAGTACTTC. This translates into CASSQHKLAGGDEQYF.

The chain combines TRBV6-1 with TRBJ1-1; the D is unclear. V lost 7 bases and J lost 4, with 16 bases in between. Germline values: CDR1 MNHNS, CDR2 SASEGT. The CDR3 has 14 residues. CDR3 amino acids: CASKKIQSSTEAFF. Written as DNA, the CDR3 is TGTGCCAGCAAAAAAATACAGTCAAGCACTGAAGCTTTCTTT.

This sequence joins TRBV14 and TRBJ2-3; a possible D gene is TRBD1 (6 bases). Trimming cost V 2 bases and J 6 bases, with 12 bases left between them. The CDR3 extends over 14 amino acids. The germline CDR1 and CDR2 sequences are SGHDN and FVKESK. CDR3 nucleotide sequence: TGTGCCAGCAGCCAAATAACAGGGCGGGATACGCAGTATTTT. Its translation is CASSQITGRDTQYF.

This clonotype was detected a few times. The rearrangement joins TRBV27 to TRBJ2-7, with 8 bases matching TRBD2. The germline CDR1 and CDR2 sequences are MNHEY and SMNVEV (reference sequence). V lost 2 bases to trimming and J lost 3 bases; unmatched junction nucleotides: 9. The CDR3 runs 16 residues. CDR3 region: CASSLTSAGGFYEQYF. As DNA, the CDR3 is TGTGCCAGCAGTTTAACTTCTGCGGGAGGTTTCTACGAGCAGTACTTC.

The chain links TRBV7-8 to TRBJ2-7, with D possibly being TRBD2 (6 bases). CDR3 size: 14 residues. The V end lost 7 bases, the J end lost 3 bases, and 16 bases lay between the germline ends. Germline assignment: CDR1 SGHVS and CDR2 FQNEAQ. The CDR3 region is CASTGAGLDYEQYF. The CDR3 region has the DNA TGTGCCAGCACCGGGGCGGGGCTTGACTACGAGCAGTACTTC.

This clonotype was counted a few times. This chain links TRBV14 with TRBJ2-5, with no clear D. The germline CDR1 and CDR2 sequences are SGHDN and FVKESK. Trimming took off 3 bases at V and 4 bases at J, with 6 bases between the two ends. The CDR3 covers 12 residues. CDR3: CASSHYLETQYF. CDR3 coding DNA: TGTGCCAGCAGCCACTACTTAGAGACCCAGTACTTC. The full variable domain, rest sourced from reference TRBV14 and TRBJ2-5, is EAGVTQFPSHSVIEKGQTVTLRCDPISGHDNLYWYRRVMGKEIKFLLHFVKESKQDESGMPNNRFLAERTGGTYSTLKVQPAELEDSGVYFCASSHYLETQYFGPGTRLLVL.

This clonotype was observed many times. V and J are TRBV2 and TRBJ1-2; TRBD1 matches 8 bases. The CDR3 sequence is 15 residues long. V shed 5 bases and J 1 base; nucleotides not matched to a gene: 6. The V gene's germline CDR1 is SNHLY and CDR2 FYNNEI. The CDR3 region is CASSPRDRLNYGYTF. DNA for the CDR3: TGTGCCAGCAGTCCCCGGGACAGGCTTAACTATGGCTACACCTTC. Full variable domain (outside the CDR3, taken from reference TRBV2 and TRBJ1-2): EPEVTQTPSHQVTQMGQEVILRCVPISNHLYFYWYRQILGQKVEFLVSFYNNEISEKSEIFDDQFSVERPDGSNFTLKIRSTKLEDSAMYFCASSPRDRLNYGYTFGSGTRLTVV.

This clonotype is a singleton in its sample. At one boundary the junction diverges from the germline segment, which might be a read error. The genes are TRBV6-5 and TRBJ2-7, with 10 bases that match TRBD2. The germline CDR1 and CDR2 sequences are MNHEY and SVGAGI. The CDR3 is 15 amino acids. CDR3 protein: CASSYSPSGSYKQYF. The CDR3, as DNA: TGTGCCAGCAGTTACTCTCCTAGCGGGAGCTACAAGCAGTACTTC.

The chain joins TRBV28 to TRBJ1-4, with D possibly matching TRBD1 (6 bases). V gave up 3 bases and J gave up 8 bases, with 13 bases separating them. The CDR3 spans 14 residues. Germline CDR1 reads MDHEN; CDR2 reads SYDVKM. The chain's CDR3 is CASSFPGENEKLFF. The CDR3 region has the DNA TGTGCCAGCAGTTTCCCAGGGGAAAACGAAAAACTGTTTTTT.

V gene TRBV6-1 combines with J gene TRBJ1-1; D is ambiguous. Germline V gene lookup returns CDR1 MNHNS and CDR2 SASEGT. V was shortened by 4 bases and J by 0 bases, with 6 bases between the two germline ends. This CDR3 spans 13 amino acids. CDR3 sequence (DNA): TGTGCCAGCAGTGTTCTTATGAACACTGAAGCTTTCTTT. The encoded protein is CASSVLMNTEAFF.

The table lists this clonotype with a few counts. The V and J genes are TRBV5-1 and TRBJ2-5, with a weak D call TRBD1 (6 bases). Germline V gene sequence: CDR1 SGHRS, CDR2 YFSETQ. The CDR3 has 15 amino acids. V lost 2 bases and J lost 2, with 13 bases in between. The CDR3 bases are TGCGCCAGCAGCTTCTCTCGACAGGCGCAAGAGACCCAGTACTTC. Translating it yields CASSFSRQAQETQYF.